The source of this T cell receptor beta chain is a study of T cell repertoires in cytomegalovirus infection. Study background: Public TCR beta signatures indicated both CMV infection and matching HLA type. Study-wide results and caveats: The response measured ex vivo was dominated by TCR beta clonotypes (HLA-C-restricted and CMV-specific). Cumulative frequency (of public TCR beta family members) identified carriers of CMV plus the relevant HLA.

CDR1 and CDR2 from the germline V gene are SQVTM and ANQGSEA. The CDR3 sequence is 13 residues long. V lost 3 bases and J 1 base, leaving 6 bases between the germline ends. On this clonotype itself: Its antigen remains unidentified.

TCRdb re-analysed the reads in MiXCR, keeping a single row per CDR3 protein. The table lists about 680,000 distinct CDR3 sequences, approximately 24% of them singletons. The rearrangement uses TRBV29-1 and TRBJ2-2; D is undetermined. This receptor was taken from a human donor in good health (CMV status not recorded). Some clones in this sample may be carry-over from other donors' samples. The sample was CD8+ T cells from PBMCs. Here the CDR3 reads CSVETENTGELFF. The DNA of the CDR3 is TGCAGCGTTGAGACCGAGAACACCGGGGAGCTGTTTTTT.